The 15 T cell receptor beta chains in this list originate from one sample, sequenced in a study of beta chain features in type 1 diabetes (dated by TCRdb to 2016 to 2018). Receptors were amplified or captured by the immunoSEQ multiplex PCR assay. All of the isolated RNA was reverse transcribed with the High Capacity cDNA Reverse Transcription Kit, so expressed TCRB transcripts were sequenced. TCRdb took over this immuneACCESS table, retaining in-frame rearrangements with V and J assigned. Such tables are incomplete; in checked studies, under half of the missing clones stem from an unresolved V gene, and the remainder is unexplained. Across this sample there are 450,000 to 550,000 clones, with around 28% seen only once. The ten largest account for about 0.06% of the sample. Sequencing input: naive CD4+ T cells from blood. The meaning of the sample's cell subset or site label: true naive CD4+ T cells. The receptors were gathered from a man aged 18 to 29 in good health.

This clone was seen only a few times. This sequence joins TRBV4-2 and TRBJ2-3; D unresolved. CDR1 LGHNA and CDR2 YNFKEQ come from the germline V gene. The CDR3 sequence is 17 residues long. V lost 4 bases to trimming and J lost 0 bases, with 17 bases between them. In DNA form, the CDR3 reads TGTGCCAGCAGCCGTAGCCCATCGTTCGAGAGCACAGATACGCAGTATTTT. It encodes CASSRSPSFESTDTQYF.

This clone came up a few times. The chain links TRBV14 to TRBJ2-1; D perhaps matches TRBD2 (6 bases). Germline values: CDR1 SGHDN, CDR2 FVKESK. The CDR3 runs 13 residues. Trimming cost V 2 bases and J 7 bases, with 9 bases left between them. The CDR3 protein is CASSQPGRNEQFF. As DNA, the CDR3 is TGTGCCAGCAGCCAACCAGGGAGGAATGAGCAGTTCTTC.

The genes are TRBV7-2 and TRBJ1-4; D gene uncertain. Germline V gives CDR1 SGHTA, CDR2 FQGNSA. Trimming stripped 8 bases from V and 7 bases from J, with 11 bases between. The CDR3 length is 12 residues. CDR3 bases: TGTGCCAGCGGCTACATGGGTGAAAAACTGTTTTTT. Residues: CASGYMGEKLFF.

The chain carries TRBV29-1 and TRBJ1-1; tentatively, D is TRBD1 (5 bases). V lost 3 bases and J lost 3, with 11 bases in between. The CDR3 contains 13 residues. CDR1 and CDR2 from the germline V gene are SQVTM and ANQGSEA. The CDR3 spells CSVDGAGYTEAFF. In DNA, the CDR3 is TGCAGCGTTGACGGGGCAGGGTACACTGAAGCTTTCTTT.

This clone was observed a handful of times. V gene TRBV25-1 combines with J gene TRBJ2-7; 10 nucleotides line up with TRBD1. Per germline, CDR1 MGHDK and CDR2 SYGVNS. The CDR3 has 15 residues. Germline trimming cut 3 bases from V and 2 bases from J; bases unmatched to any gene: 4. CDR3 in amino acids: CASSDTGTGAYEQYF. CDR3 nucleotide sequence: TGTGCCAGCAGTGATACTGGGACAGGGGCCTACGAGCAGTACTTC.

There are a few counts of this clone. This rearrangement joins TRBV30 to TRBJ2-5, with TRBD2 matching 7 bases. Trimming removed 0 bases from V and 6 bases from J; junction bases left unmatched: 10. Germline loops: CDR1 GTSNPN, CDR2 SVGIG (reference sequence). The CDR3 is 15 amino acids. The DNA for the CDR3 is TGTGCCTGGAGTGTTTCGCGCGGGAGTTGGCAGACCCAGTACTTC. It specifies CAWSVSRGSWQTQYF.

This chain's CDR3 is CASSTDSRGYEQYF. For the CDR3, the DNA is TGTGCCAGCAGTACGGACAGCCGGGGCTACGAGCAGTACTTC. The J gene is TRBJ2-7, the V gene TRBV7-2; D might be TRBD1 (6 bases). In germline, CDR1 is SGHTA, CDR2 FQGNSA. The V end was cut by 6 bases, the J end by 3 bases, with 15 bases between. The CDR3 extends over 14 amino acids.

In nucleotides, the CDR3 is TGTGCCTGGTCCCGGGACAGGGAAAAACTGTTTTTT. Its translation: CAWSRDREKLFF. The chain employs TRBV30 and TRBJ1-4, with 8 bases identical to TRBD1. This CDR3 has 12 residues. V shed 5 bases, J shed 8 bases, and the junction held 4 bases outside the gene matches. CDR1 is GTSNPN, CDR2 SVGIG, per germline (reference sequence).

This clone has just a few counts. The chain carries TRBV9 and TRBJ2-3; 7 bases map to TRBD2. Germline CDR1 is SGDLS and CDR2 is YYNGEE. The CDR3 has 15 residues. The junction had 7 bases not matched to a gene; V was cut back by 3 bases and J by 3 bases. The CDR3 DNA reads TGTGCCAGCAGCGCCGGCGGGGGACTGACAGATACGCAGTATTTT. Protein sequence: CASSAGGGLTDTQYF. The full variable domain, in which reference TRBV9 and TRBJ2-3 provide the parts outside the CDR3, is DSGVTQTPKHLITATGQRVTLRCSPRSGDLSVYWYQQSLDQGLQFLIQYYNGEERAKGNILERFSAQQFPDLHSELNLSSLELGDSALYFCASSAGGGLTDTQYFGPGTRLTVL.

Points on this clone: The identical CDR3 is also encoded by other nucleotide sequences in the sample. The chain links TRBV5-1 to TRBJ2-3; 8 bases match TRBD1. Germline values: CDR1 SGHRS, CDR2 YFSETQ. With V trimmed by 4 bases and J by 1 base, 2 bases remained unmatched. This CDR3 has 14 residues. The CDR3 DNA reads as TGCGCCAGCAGCGGACAGGGTGGCACAGATACGCAGTATTTT. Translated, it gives CASSGQGGTDTQYF.

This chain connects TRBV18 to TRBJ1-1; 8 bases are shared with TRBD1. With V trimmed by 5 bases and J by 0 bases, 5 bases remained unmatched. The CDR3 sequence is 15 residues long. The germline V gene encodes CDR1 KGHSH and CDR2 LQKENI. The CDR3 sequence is CASSSLTGVNTEAFF. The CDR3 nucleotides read TGTGCCAGCTCATCGTTGACAGGGGTGAACACTGAAGCTTTCTTT.

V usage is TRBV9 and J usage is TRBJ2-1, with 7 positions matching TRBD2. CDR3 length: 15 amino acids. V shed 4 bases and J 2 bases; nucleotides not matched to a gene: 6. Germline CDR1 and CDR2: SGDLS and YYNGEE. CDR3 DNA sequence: TGTGCCAGCAGCCCCGGGAGCGGGGCCTACAATGAGCAGTTCTTC. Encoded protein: CASSPGSGAYNEQFF.

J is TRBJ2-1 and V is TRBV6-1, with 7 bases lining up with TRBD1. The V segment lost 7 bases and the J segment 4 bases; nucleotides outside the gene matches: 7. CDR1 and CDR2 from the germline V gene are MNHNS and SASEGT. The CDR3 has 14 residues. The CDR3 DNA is TGTGCCAGCATTCAGGACAGGTCGTACAATGAGCAGTTCTTC. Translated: CASIQDRSYNEQFF.

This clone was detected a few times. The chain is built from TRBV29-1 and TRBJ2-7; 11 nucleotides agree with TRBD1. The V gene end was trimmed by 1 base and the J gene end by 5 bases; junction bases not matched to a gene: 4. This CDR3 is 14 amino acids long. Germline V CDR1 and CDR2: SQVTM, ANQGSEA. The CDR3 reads CSVEARGQGDEQYF. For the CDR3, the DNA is TGCAGCGTTGAAGCGCGGGGACAGGGGGACGAGCAGTACTTC.

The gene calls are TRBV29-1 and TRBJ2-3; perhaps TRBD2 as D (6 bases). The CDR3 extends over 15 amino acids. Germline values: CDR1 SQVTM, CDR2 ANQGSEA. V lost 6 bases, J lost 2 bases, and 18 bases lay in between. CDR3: CSVQDRTTYTDTQYF. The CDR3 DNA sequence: TGCAGCGTCCAAGACCGGACTACCTACACAGATACGCAGTATTTT.